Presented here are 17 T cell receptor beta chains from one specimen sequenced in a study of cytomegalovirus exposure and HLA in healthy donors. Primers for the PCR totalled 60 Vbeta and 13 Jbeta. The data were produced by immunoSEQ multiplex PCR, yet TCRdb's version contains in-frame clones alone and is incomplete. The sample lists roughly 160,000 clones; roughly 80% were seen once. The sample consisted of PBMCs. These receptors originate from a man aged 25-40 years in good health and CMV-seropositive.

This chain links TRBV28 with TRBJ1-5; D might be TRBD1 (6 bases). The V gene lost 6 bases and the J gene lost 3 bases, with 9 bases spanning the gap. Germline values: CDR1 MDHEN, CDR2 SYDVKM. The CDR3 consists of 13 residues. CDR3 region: CASRTGLNQPQHF. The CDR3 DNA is TGTGCCAGCAGGACAGGTCTCAATCAGCCCCAGCATTTT.

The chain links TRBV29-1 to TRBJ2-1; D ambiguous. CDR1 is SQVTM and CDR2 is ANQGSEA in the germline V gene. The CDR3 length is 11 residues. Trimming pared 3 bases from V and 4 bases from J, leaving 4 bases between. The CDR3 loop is CSVDRYNEQFF. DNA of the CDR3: TGCAGCGTTGACAGATACAATGAGCAGTTCTTC.

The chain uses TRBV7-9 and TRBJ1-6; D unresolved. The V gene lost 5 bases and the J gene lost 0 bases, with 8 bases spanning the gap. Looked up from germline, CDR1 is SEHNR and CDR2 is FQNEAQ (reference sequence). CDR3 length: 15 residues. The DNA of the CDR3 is TGTGCCAGCAGCCTGAAGAGCTCCTATAATTCACCCCTCCACTTT. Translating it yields CASSLKSSYNSPLHF.

CDR3: CSVELVENYEQYF. The CDR3 nucleotides read TGCAGCGTTGAACTAGTAGAGAACTACGAGCAGTACTTC. The genes are TRBV29-1 and TRBJ2-7, with unresolved D. From germline, CDR1 is SQVTM and CDR2 ANQGSEA. The CDR3 runs 13 residues. V lost 2 bases to trimming and J lost 3 bases, with 11 bases between them.

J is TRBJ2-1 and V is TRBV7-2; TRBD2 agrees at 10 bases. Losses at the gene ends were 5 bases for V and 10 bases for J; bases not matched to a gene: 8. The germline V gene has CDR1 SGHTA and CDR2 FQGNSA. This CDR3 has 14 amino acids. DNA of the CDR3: TGTGCCAGCAGCCCCAGCGGGGGGGCAGCCGAGCAGTTCTTC. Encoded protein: CASSPSGGAAEQFF.

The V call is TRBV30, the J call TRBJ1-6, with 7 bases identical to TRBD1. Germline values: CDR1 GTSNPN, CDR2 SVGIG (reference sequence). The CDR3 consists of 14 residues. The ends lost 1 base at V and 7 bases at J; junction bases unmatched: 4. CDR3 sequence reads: CAWSGGTENSPLHF. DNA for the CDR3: TGTGCCTGGAGTGGGGGGACAGAGAATTCACCCCTCCACTTT.

The chain's CDR3 is CASSFGEGGYTF. DNA of the CDR3: TGTGCCAGCAGCTTTGGAGAGGGTGGCTACACCTTC. The chain links TRBV5-6 to TRBJ1-2; D unresolved. Germline V gives CDR1 SGHDT, CDR2 YYEEEE. This CDR3 is 12 amino acids long. V was clipped by 2 bases and J by 7 bases, with 9 bases between them.

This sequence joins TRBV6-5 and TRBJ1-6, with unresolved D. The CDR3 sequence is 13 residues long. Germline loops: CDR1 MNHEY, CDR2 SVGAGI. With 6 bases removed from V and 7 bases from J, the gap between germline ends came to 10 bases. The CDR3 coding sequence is TGTGCCAGCAGAGGAGGAGGCAATTCACCCCTCCACTTT. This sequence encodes CASRGGGNSPLHF.

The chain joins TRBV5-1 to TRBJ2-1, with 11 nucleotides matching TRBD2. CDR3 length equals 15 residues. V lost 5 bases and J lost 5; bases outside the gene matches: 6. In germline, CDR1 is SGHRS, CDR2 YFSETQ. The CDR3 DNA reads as TGCGCCAGCAGTTCGACTAGCGGGGACCACAATGAGCAGTTCTTC. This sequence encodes CASSSTSGDHNEQFF.

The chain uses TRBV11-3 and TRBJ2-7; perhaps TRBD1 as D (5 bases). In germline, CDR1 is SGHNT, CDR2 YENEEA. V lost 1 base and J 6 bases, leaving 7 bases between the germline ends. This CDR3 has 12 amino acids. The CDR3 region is CASSLGRGEQYF. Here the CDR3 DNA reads TGTGCCAGCAGCTTAGGAAGGGGCGAGCAGTACTTC.

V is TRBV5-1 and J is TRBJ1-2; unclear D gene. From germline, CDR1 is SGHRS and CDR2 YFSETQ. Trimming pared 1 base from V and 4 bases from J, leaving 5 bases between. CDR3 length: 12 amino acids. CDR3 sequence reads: CASSLPSYGYTF. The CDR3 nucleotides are TGCGCCAGCAGCTTGCCATCCTATGGCTACACCTTC.

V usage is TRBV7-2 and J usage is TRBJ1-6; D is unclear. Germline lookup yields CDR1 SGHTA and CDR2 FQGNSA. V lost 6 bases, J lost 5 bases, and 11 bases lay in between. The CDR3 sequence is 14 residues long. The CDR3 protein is CASSSRTDNSPLHF. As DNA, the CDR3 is TGTGCCAGCAGTTCTAGAACGGATAATTCACCCCTCCACTTT.

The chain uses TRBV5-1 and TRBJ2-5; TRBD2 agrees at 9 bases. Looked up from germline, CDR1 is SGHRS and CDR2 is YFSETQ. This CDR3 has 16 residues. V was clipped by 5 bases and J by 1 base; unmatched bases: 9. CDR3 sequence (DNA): TGCGCCAGCAGATCCGGGACTAGCCTCCTCCAAGAGACCCAGTACTTC. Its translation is CASRSGTSLLQETQYF.

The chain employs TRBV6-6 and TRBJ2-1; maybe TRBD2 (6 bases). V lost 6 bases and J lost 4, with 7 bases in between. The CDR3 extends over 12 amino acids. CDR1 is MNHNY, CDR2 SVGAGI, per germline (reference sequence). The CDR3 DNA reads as TGTGCCAGCAGAGGACTATACAATGAGCAGTTCTTC. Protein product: CASRGLYNEQFF.

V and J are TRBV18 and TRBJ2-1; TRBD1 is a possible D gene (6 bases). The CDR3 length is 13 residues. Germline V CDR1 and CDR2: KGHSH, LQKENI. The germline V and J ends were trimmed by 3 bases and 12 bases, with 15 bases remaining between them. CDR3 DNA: TGTGCCAGCTCACCGGGACAATCTCCCGGGCAGTTCTTC. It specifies CASSPGQSPGQFF.

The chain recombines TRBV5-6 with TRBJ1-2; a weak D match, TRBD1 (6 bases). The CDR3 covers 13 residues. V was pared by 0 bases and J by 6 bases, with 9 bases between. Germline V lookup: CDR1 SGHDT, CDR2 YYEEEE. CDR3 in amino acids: CASSLVGADGYTF. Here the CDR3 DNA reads TGTGCCAGCAGCTTGGTGGGGGCGGATGGCTACACCTTC.

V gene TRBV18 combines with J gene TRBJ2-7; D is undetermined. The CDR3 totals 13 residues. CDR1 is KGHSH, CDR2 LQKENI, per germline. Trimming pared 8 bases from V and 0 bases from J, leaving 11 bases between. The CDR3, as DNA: TGTGCCAGCCACGCCGGTAGCTCCTACGAGCAGTACTTC. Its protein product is CASHAGSSYEQYF. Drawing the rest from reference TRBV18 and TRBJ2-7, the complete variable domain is NAGVMQNPRHLVRRRGQEARLRCSPMKGHSHVYWYRQLPEEGLKFMVYLQKENIIDESGMPKERFSAEFPKEGPSILRIQQVVRGDSAAYFCASHAGSSYEQYFGPGTRLTVT.